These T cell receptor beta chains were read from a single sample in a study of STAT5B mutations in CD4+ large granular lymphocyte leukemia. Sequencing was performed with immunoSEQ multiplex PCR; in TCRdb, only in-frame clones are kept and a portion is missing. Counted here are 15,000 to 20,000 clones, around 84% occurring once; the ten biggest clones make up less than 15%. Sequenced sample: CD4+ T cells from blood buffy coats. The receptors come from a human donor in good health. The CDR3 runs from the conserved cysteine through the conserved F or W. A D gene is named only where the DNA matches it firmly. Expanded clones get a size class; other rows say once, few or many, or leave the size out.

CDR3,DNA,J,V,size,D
CASRGGLAGGLASYEQYF,TGCGCCAGCAGGGGGGGACTAGCGGGAGGCCTGGCGTCCTACGAGCAGTACTTC,TRBJ2-7,TRBV5-1,.,TRBD2
CASSYSRLNYGYTF,TGTGCCAGCAGTTACTCGCGTTTAAACTATGGCTACACCTTC,TRBJ1-2,TRBV6-5,.,.
CASSAPLAGGMMDEQFF,TGTGCCAGTAGTGCCCCACTAGCGGGAGGGATGATGGATGAGCAGTTCTTC,TRBJ2-1,TRBV19,once,TRBD2
CASSGGGNTEAFF,TGCGCCAGCAGCGGAGGGGGGAACACTGAAGCTTTCTTT,TRBJ1-1,TRBV10-1,few,.
CASSESTPYEQYF,TGTGCCAGCAGTGAATCAACACCCTACGAGCAGTACTTC,TRBJ2-7,TRBV2,few,.
CASSDPGLAGVGTQYF,TGTGCCAGCAGTGATCCGGGACTAGCGGGAGTCGGGACCCAGTACTTC,TRBJ2-5,TRBV27,.,TRBD2
CASSLVSWSPKNF,TGTGCCAGCAGCTTAGTAAGCTGGTCGCCGAAAAACTTC,TRBJ2-5,TRBV11-3,once,.
CAWTSGTGRSEQYF,TGTGCCTGGACTTCCGGGACAGGGAGGTCCGAGCAGTACTTC,TRBJ2-7,TRBV30,.,TRBD1
CASSVQPPPYWAAGVGTGELFF,TGTGCCAGCAGCGTACAACCCCCACCCTATTGGGCAGCGGGAGTGGGTACCGGGGAGCTGTTTTTT,TRBJ2-2,TRBV9,.,TRBD2
CASSPIGANSGANVLTF,TGTGCCAGCAGCCCTATCGGGGCCAACTCTGGGGCCAACGTCCTGACTTTC,TRBJ2-6,TRBV9,.,.
CASSSDRLLNYGYTF,TGTGCCAGCAGCTCTGACAGGCTACTTAACTATGGCTACACCTTC,TRBJ1-2,TRBV7-9,.,.
CASSLAGGKNIQYF,TGTGCCAGCAGCTTGGCGGGGGGCAAAAACATTCAGTACTTC,TRBJ2-4,TRBV5-6,.,TRBD2
CAILPTIGQGNTEAFF,TGTGCCATCTTACCCACGATAGGACAGGGGAACACTGAAGCTTTCTTT,TRBJ1-1,TRBV10-3,.,TRBD1
CAWRARGNTEAFF,TGTGCCTGGAGGGCCCGGGGGAATACTGAAGCTTTCTTT,TRBJ1-1,TRBV30,.,.
CASSNFQGLNTEAFF,TGCGCCAGCAGCAACTTCCAGGGGTTGAACACTGAAGCTTTCTTT,TRBJ1-1,TRBV5-1,.,.
CASSSGGLVYEQYF,TGTGCCAGCAGCTCGGGGGGGCTAGTATACGAGCAGTACTTC,TRBJ2-7,TRBV5-5,.,TRBD2
CASSWGQGAQGNTIYF,TGTGCCAGCAGCTGGGGGCAGGGGGCTCAGGGAAACACCATATATTTT,TRBJ1-3,TRBV5-4,.,TRBD1
CASSYPKGEQYF,TGTGCCAGCAGTTACCCAAAAGGGGAGCAGTACTTC,TRBJ2-7,TRBV6-5,.,.
CASSWVGEAPYGYTF,TGTGCCAGCAGCTGGGTGGGAGAGGCCCCCTATGGCTACACCTTC,TRBJ1-2,TRBV7-9,.,.
CAWSSGSAEQFF,TGTGCCTGGAGTAGCGGGAGCGCTGAGCAGTTCTTC,TRBJ2-1,TRBV30,.,TRBD2
CASRAGTGVTEAFF,TGTGCCAGCAGAGCCGGGACAGGGGTCACTGAAGCTTTCTTT,TRBJ1-1,TRBV6-4,.,TRBD1
CASSRDQETQYF,TGTGCCAGCAGCAGGGACCAAGAGACCCAGTACTTC,TRBJ2-5,TRBV7-9,once,.
CASSFARTYEQYF,TGTGCCAGCAGCTTTGCCAGGACTTACGAGCAGTACTTC,TRBJ2-7,TRBV7-2,.,.
CASRVLAVSPEQYF,TGTGCCAGCAGGGTACTAGCGGTTTCCCCCGAGCAGTACTTC,TRBJ2-7,TRBV6-1,.,TRBD2
CASSLGELGYEKLFF,TGTGCCAGCAGCTTAGGAGAATTAGGCTACGAAAAACTGTTTTTT,TRBJ1-4,TRBV11-2,.,.
CASSPDRNYGYTF,TGTGCCAGCAGCCCCGACAGGAACTATGGCTACACCTTC,TRBJ1-2,TRBV11-2,few,.
CASSLTSPGSLRSTDTQYF,TGTGCCAGCAGCTTAACTAGCCCGGGCAGTCTAAGAAGCACAGATACGCAGTATTTT,TRBJ2-3,TRBV7-3,few,.
CSASANTEAFF,TGCAGCGCCTCAGCGAACACTGAAGCTTTCTTT,TRBJ1-1,TRBV29-1,.,.
CAISAGLAPDTQYF,TGTGCCATCAGTGCGGGACTAGCGCCAGATACGCAGTATTTT,TRBJ2-3,TRBV10-3,few,TRBD2
CASSPTPGQGQETQYF,TGTGCCAGCAGCCCAACCCCGGGACAGGGACAAGAGACCCAGTACTTC,TRBJ2-5,TRBV7-9,.,TRBD1
CASGLGQGITEAFF,TGTGCTAGTGGTTTGGGACAGGGGATTACTGAAGCTTTCTTT,TRBJ1-1,TRBV12-5,once,TRBD1
CASGAKYEQYF,TGTGCCAGCGGGGCAAAATACGAGCAGTACTTC,TRBJ2-7,TRBV6-5,once,.
CASSLVAGGPYEQYF,TGTGCCAGCAGCTTGGTGGCGGGAGGGCCCTACGAGCAGTACTTC,TRBJ2-7,TRBV5-5,few,TRBD2
CASSLDRYEQYF,TGTGCCAGCTCACTCGATAGATACGAGCAGTACTTC,TRBJ2-7,TRBV18,.,.
CSVAGYNQPQHF,TGCAGCGTTGCTGGGTACAATCAGCCCCAGCATTTT,TRBJ1-5,TRBV29-1,.,.
CASSLALFSRLAGGETQYF,TGTGCCAGCAGCTTAGCGCTTTTTTCCCGACTAGCGGGAGGAGAGACCCAGTACTTC,TRBJ2-5,TRBV7-2,.,TRBD2
CASSALPGGEQYF,TGTGCCAGCAGCGCCCTCCCAGGGGGCGAGCAGTACTTC,TRBJ2-7,TRBV6-1,.,TRBD1
CAWMGRADEKLFF,TGTGCCTGGATGGGCAGGGCCGATGAAAAACTGTTTTTT,TRBJ1-4,TRBV30,few,.
CASRRDTAGNIQYF,TGTGCCAGCAGGAGGGACACGGCGGGGAACATTCAGTACTTC,TRBJ2-4,TRBV2,.,.
CSVADSTYEQYF,TGCAGCGTAGCGGACAGCACCTACGAGCAGTACTTC,TRBJ2-7,TRBV29-1,.,.
CASNRDGPSSYEQYF,TGTGCCAGCAACCGGGACGGTCCCTCCTCCTACGAGCAGTACTTC,TRBJ2-7,TRBV5-4,.,.
CASSSGFEVGGYTF,TGTGCCAGCAGTTCGGGCTTTGAGGTTGGAGGCTACACCTTC,TRBJ1-2,TRBV27,.,.
CASSLVGGAIYEQYF,TGTGCCAGCAGCTTGGTGGGGGGGGCGATCTACGAGCAGTACTTC,TRBJ2-7,TRBV5-4,.,.
CASSQFPGTGWQYF,TGTGCCAGCAGTCAATTCCCCGGGACAGGCTGGCAGTACTTC,TRBJ2-7,TRBV6-5,.,TRBD1
CASSEGFRSYNEQFF,TGTGCCAGCAGTGAAGGGTTTAGGTCCTACAATGAGCAGTTCTTC,TRBJ2-1,TRBV25-1,.,.
CASSMRGTDTQYF,TGTGCCAGTAGTATGCGAGGGACAGATACGCAGTATTTT,TRBJ2-3,TRBV19,.,.
CASRAGTANTEAFF,TGCGCCAGCAGGGCGGGGACAGCAAACACTGAAGCTTTCTTT,TRBJ1-1,TRBV5-1,.,TRBD1
CASSTGTGGIGELFF,TGTGCCAGCAGCACGGGGACAGGGGGAATCGGGGAGCTGTTTTTT,TRBJ2-2,TRBV7-9,.,TRBD1
CASSVVGENTEAFF,TGTGCCAGCAGCGTAGTAGGTGAGAACACTGAAGCTTTCTTT,TRBJ1-1,TRBV9,.,.
CASRGTGKGKETQYF,TGTGCCAGCAGGGGGACAGGGAAGGGGAAAGAGACCCAGTACTTC,TRBJ2-5,TRBV6-5,.,TRBD1
CASSQEVRSLKKQYF,TGCGCCAGCAGCCAAGAGGTCAGATCCCTTAAGAAGCAGTACTTC,TRBJ2-7,TRBV4-1,.,.
CASSESRTSYGYTF,TGCGCCAGCAGTGAGTCTAGGACAAGCTATGGCTACACCTTC,TRBJ1-2,TRBV10-1,.,.